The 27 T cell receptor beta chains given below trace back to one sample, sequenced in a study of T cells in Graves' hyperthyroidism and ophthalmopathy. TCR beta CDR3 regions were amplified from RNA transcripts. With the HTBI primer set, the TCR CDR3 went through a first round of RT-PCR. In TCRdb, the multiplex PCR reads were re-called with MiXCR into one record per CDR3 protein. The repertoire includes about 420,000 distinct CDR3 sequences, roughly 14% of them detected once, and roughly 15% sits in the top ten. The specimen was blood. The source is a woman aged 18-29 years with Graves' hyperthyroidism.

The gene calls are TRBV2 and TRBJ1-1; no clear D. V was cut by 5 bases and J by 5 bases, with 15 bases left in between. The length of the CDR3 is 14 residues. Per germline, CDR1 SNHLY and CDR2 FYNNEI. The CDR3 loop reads CASSPAFGRTEAFF. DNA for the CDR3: TGTGCCAGCAGTCCTGCCTTTGGGAGGACTGAAGCTTTCTTT.

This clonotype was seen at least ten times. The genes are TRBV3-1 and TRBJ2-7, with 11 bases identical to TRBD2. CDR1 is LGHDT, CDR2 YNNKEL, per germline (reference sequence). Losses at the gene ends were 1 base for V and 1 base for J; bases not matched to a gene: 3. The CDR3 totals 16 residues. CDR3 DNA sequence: TGTGCCAGCAGCCAAGGACTAGCGGGGCTTTCCTACGAGCAGTACTTC. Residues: CASSQGLAGLSYEQYF.

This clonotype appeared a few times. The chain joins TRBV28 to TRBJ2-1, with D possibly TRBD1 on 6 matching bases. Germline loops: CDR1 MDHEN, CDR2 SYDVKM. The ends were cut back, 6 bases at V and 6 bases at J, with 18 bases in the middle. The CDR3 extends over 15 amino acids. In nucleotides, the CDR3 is TGTGCCAGCAGCCCAGGGGAGATATCGATCAATGAGCAGTTCTTC. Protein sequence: CASSPGEISINEQFF.

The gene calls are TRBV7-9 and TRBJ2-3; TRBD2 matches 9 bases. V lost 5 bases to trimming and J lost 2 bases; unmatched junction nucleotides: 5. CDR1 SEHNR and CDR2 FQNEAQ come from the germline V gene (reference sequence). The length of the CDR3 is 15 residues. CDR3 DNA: TGTGCCAGCAGCCCGACTAGCGGAAACACAGATACGCAGTATTTT. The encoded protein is CASSPTSGNTDTQYF.

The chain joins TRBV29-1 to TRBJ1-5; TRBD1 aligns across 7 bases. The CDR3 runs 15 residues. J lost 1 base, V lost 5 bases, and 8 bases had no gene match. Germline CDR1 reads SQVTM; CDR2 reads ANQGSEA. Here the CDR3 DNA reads TGCAGCGTTACGAAAGGGGGCGGGAGCAATCAGCCCCAGCATTTT. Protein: CSVTKGGGSNQPQHF.

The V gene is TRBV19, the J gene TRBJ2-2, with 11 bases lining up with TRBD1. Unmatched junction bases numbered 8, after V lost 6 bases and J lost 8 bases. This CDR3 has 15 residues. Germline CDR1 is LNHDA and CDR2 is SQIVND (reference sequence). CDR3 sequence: CASSLRDRGLGELFF. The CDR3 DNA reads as TGTGCCAGTAGCCTCCGGGACAGGGGGTTAGGGGAGCTGTTTTTT. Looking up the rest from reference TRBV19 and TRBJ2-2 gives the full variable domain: DGGITQSPKYLFRKEGQNVTLSCEQNLNHDAMYWYRQDPGQGLRLIYYSQIVNDFQKGDIAEGYSVSREKKESFPLTVTSAQKNPTAFYLCASSLRDRGLGELFFGEGSRLTVL.

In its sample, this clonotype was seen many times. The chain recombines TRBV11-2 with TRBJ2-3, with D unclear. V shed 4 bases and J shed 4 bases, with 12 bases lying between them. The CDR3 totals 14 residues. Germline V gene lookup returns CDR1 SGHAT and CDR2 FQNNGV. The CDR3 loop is CASSSYIVADTQYF. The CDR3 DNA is TGTGCCAGCAGCTCGTACATAGTTGCAGATACGCAGTATTTT.

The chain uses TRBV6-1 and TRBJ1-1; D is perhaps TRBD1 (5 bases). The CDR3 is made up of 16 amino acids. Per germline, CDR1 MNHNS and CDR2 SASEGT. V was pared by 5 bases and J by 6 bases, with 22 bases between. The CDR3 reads CASSHSSVGPVSEAFF. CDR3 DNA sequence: TGTGCCAGCAGTCACTCATCCGTGGGGCCGGTCTCTGAAGCTTTCTTT.

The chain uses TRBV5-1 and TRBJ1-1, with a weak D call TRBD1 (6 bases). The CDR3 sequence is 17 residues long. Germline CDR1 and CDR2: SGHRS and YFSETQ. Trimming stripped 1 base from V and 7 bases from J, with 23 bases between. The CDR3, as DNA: TGCGCCAGCAGCTTGCATGGCCCAGGGGTAAAATCAGGTGAAGCTTTCTTT. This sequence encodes CASSLHGPGVKSGEAFF.

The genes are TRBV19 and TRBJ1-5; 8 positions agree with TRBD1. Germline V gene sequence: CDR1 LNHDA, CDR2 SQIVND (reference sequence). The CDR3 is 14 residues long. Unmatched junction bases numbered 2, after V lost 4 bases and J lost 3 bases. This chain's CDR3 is CASSKTGDNQPQHF. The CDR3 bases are TGTGCCAGTAGTAAGACAGGGGACAATCAGCCCCAGCATTTT. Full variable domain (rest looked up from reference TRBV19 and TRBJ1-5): DGGITQSPKYLFRKEGQNVTLSCEQNLNHDAMYWYRQDPGQGLRLIYYSQIVNDFQKGDIAEGYSVSREKKESFPLTVTSAQKNPTAFYLCASSKTGDNQPQHFGDGTRLSIL.

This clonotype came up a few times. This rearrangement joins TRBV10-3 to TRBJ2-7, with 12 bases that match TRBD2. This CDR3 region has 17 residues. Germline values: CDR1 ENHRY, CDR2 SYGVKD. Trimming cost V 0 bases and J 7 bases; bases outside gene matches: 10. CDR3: CAISESLLLAGGLEQYF. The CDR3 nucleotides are TGTGCCATCAGTGAGTCCCTCCTACTAGCGGGAGGACTAGAGCAGTACTTC.

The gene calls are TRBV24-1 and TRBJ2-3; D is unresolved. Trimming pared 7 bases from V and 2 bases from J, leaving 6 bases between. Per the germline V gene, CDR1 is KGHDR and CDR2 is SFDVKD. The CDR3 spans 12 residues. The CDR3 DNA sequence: TGTGCCACCAGCATTGACACAGATACGCAGTATTTT. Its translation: CATSIDTDTQYF.

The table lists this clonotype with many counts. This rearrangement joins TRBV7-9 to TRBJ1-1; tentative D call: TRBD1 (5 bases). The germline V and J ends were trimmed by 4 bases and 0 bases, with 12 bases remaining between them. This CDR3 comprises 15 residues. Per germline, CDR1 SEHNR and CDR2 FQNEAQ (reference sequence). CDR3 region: CASSSGMGVNTEAFF. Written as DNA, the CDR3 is TGTGCCAGCAGCTCAGGGATGGGGGTGAACACTGAAGCTTTCTTT.

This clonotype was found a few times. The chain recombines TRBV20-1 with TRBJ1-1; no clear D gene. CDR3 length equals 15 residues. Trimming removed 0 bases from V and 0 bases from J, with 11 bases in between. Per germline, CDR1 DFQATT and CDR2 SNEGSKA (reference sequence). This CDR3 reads CSARDLGKVNTEAFF. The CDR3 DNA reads TGCAGTGCTAGAGATCTAGGGAAAGTGAACACTGAAGCTTTCTTT.

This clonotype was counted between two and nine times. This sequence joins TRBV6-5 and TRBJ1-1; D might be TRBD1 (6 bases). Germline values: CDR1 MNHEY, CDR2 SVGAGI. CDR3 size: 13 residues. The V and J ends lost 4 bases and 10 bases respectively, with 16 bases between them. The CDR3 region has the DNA TGTGCCAGCAGTTTAACAGGGTTTTCGGTAGCTTTCTTT. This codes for CASSLTGFSVAFF.

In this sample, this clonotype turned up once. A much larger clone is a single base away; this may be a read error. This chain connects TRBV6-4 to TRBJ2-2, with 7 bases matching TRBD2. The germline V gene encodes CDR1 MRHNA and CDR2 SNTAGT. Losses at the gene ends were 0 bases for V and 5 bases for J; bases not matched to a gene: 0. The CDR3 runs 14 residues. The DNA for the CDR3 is TGTGCCAGCAGTGACTCGGGGGGGACCGGGGAGCTGTTTTTT. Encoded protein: CASSDSGGTGELFF.

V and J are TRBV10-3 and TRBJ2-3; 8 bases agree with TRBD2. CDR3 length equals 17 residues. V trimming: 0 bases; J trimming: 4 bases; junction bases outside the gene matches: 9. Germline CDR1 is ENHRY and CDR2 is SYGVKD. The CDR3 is CAISESKSAGVADTQYF. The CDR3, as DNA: TGTGCCATCAGTGAGTCGAAGTCAGCGGGAGTTGCAGATACGCAGTATTTT.

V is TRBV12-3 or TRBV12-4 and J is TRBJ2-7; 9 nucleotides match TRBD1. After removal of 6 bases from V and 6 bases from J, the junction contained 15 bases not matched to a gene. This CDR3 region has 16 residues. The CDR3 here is CASRGDRVFPHFEQYF. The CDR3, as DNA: TGTGCCAGCAGGGGGGACAGGGTCTTCCCCCACTTCGAGCAGTACTTC.

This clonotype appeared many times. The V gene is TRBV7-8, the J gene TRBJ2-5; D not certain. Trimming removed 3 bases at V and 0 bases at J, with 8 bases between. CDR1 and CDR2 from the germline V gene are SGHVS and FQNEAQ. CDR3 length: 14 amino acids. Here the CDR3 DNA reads TGTGCCAGCAGCTTGACACCGTACCAAGAGACCCAGTACTTC. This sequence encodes CASSLTPYQETQYF.

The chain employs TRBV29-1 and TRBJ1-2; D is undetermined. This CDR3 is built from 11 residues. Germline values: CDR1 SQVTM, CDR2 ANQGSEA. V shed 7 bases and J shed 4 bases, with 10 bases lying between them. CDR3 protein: CSATDAYGYTF. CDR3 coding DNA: TGCAGCGCGACGGACGCCTATGGCTACACCTTC.

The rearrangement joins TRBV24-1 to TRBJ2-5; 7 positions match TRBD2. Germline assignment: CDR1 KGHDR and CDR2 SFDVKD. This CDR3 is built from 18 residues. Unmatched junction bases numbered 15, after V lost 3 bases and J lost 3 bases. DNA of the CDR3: TGTGCCACCAGTGATCGCCGCGGGGGTGGGACTAAAAAAGAGACCCAGTACTTC. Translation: CATSDRRGGGTKKETQYF.

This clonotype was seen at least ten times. CDR3 nucleotides: TGTGCCAGCAGAGGGACAGGGAATTCTATCGCCACAGATACGCAGTATTTT. This codes for CASRGTGNSIATDTQYF. The chain couples TRBV6-1 to TRBJ2-3, with 9 bases matching TRBD1. Germline V lookup: CDR1 MNHNS, CDR2 SASEGT. The junction had 12 bases not matched to a gene; V was cut back by 6 bases and J by 2 bases. The CDR3 is made up of 17 amino acids.

Written as DNA, the CDR3 is TGTGCCAGCAGCGGAATCGGCCGGGCTGGGGACACTGAAGCTTTCTTT. It yields the protein CASSGIGRAGDTEAFF. The chain uses TRBV7-6 and TRBJ1-1; D not certain. Trimming pared 5 bases from V and 3 bases from J, leaving 19 bases between. The CDR3 runs to 16 residues. Looked up from germline, CDR1 is SGHVS and CDR2 is FNYEAQ. The variable domain in full, with the rest retrieved from reference TRBV7-6 and TRBJ1-1, is GAGVSQSPRYKVTKRGQDVALRCDPISGHVSLYWYRQALGQGPEFLTYFNYEAQQDKSGLPNDRFSAERPEGSISTLTIQRTEQRDSAMYRCASSGIGRAGDTEAFFGQGTRLTVV.

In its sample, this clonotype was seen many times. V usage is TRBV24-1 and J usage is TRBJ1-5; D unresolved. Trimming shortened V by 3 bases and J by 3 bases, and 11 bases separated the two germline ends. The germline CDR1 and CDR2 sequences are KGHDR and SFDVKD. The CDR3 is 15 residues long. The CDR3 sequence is CATSDNLSLNQPQHF. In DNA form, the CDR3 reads TGTGCCACCAGTGATAACTTGAGCCTCAATCAGCCCCAGCATTTT.

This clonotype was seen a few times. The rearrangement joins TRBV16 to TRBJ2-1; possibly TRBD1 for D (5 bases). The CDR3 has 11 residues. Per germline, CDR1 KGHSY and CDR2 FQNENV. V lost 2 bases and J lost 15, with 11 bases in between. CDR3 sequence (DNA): TGTGCCAGCAGCCAAGAACAGGTCTCGTTCTTC. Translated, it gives CASSQEQVSFF.

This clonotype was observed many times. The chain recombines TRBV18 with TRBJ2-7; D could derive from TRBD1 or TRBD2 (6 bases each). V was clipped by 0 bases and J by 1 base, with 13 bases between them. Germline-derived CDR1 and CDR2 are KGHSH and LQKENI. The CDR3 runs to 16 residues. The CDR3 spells CASSPPGGWGSYEQYF. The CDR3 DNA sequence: TGTGCCAGCTCACCACCGGGGGGCTGGGGATCCTACGAGCAGTACTTC.

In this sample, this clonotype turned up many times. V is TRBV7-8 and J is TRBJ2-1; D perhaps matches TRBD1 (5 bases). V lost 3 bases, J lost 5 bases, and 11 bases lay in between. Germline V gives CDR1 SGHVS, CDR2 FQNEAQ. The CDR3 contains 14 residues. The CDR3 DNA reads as TGTGCCAGCAGCTTCATCGCAGGGAACAATGAGCAGTTCTTC. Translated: CASSFIAGNNEQFF.